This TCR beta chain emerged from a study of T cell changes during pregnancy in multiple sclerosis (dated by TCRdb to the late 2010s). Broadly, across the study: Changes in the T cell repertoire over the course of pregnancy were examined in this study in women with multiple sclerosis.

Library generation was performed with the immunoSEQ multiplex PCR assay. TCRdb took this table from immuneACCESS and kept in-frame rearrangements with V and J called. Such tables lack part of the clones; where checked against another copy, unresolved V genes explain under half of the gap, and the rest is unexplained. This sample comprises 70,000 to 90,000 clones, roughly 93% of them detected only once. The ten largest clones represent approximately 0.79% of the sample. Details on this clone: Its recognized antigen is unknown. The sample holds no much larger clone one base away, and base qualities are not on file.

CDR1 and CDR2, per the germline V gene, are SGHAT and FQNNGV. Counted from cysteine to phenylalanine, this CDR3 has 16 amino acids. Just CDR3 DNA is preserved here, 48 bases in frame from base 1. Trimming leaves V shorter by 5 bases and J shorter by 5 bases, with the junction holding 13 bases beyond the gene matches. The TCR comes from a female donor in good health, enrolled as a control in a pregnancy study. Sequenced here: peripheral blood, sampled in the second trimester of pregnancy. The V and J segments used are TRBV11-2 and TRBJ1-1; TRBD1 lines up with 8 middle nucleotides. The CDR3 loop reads CASSPGPGQGGTEAFF. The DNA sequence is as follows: TGTGCCAGCAGCCCGGGCCCCGGACAGGGTGGGACTGAAGCTTTCTTT.